This T cell receptor (beta chain) was obtained from a study of blood T cell repertoires in COVID-19. The wider study: There were acute and convalescent COVID-19 samples, and they came from the United States, Italy and Spain. T cells, B-cell-depleted T cells, or PBMCs provided the cDNA or gDNA that served as material.

Measured with immunoSEQ multiplex PCR; TCRdb has only the in-frame clones, and not every one. The sample records under 250,000 clones, over 70% being singletons. The CDR3 is 15 residues long. With V trimmed by 4 bases and J by 4 bases, 11 bases remained unmatched. CDR1 and CDR2 (germline): GTSNPN, SVGIG (reference sequence). The chain is built from TRBV30 and TRBJ1-1, with 8 bases that match TRBD1. The sequencing sample was made of peripheral blood. The origin of this receptor is an elderly woman with acute or convalescent COVID-19. CDR3 sequence reads: CAWIAQGAPGTEAFF. CDR3 coding DNA: TGTGCCTGGATTGCGCAGGGGGCGCCGGGCACTGAAGCTTTCTTT.